The 14 T cell receptor beta chains below all came from one sample that was sequenced in a study of vaccination effects on CD4 cells after COVID-19. Sequenced by immunoSEQ multiplex PCR; TCRdb stores in-frame clones only, minus some. The sample lists over 50,000 clones, approximately 73% occurring once. Sequencing followed a ViraFEST assay step that expanded antigen-specific CD4+ T cells with viral peptide pools. A 10-day culture period preceded the isolation of CD4+ T cells. All participants had two doses of either the BNT162b2 or mRNA-1273 vaccine. These receptors are not linked to any known antigen. This sample comprised CD4+ T cells from PBMCs cultured with HCoV-229E spike peptides, obtained after COVID-19 vaccination. These receptors were taken from a human donor who received a COVID-19 vaccine.

This chain uses TRBV4-1 with TRBJ1-4; no firm D call. Germline CDR1 reads MGHRA; CDR2 reads YSYEKL. V was pared by 5 bases and J by 1 base, with 8 bases between. The CDR3 runs to 14 residues. The CDR3 reads CASSGARTNEKLFF. The CDR3 DNA follows: TGCGCCAGCAGCGGCGCCCGAACTAATGAAAAACTGTTTTTT.

This clone appeared a few times. The chain couples TRBV2 to TRBJ1-4; the match to TRBD1 covers 7 bases. The CDR3 sequence is 14 residues long. Looked up from germline, CDR1 is SNHLY and CDR2 is FYNNEI. V gave up 8 bases and J gave up 4 bases; unmatched junction bases: 7. This CDR3 is CASSRDRDNEKLFF. The CDR3 nucleotides are TGTGCCAGCTCGCGGGACAGAGATAATGAAAAACTGTTTTTT.

The rearrangement uses TRBV6-1 and TRBJ2-4; D is perhaps TRBD1 (5 bases). V lost 4 bases to trimming and J lost 3 bases, with 16 bases between them. The germline gives CDR1 MNHNS, CDR2 SASEGT. The CDR3 runs 16 residues. This CDR3 is CASSADPDIYKNIQYF. DNA of the CDR3: TGTGCCAGCAGTGCAGACCCGGACATTTACAAAAACATTCAGTACTTC.

In its sample, this clone was seen once. The chain uses TRBV19 and TRBJ1-5; no firm D call. The CDR3 spans 15 residues. CDR1 and CDR2 (germline): LNHDA, SQIVND (reference sequence). The germline V and J ends were trimmed by 2 bases and 5 bases, with 13 bases remaining between them. The CDR3: CASSISPNADQPQHF. CDR3 coding DNA: TGTGCCAGTAGTATAAGTCCCAATGCGGATCAGCCCCAGCATTTT.

This clone was counted once. The V gene is TRBV9, the J gene TRBJ2-5; D perhaps matches TRBD1 (6 bases). Germline CDR1 and CDR2: SGDLS and YYNGEE. Trimming cost V 2 bases and J 5 bases, with 16 bases left between them. This CDR3 comprises 15 residues. The CDR3 sequence is CASSVDTGFVETQYF. CDR3 nucleotides: TGTGCCAGCAGCGTCGATACAGGGTTTGTGGAGACCCAGTACTTC. Complete variable domain (other parts from reference TRBV9 and TRBJ2-5): DSGVTQTPKHLITATGQRVTLRCSPRSGDLSVYWYQQSLDQGLQFLIQYYNGEERAKGNILERFSAQQFPDLHSELNLSSLELGDSALYFCASSVDTGFVETQYFGPGTRLLVL.

The rearrangement links TRBV19 to TRBJ1-1; 8 nucleotides agree with TRBD1. Germline values: CDR1 LNHDA, CDR2 SQIVND (reference sequence). V dropped 0 bases and J dropped 1; count of bases not matched to a gene: 4. The length of the CDR3 is 16 residues. The CDR3 is CASSIDGDRWNTEAFF. For the CDR3, the DNA is TGTGCCAGTAGTATAGATGGGGACAGGTGGAACACTGAAGCTTTCTTT.

This clone was counted a few times. The chain joins TRBV28 to TRBJ1-6; unclear D gene. Germline assignment: CDR1 MDHEN and CDR2 SYDVKM. The V and J ends lost 6 bases and 19 bases respectively, with 19 bases between them. The CDR3 contains 12 residues. The CDR3 DNA is TGTGCCAGCAGCTCCGATTGGGCCCGTGGTCACTTT. Its translation: CASSSDWARGHF. Drawing the rest from reference TRBV28 and TRBJ1-6, the complete variable domain is DVKVTQSSRYLVKRTGEKVFLECVQDMDHENMFWYRQDPGLGLRLIYFSYDVKMKEKGDIPEGYSVSREKKERFSLILESASTNQTSMYLCASSSDWARGHFGNGTRLTVT.

The count of this clone is one. The CDR3, as DNA: TGTGCCAGCAGTTTCCAGGTGACCGGGGAGCTGTTTTTT. This translates into CASSFQVTGELFF. V is TRBV12-3 or TRBV12-4 and J is TRBJ2-2; no clear D gene. This CDR3 contains 13 residues. V was clipped by 3 bases and J by 5 bases, with 7 bases between them.

Only a few counts were recorded for this clone. The chain combines TRBV7-2 with TRBJ2-1; 8 nucleotides match TRBD1. Trimming at V came to 5 bases and at J to 1 base, leaving 7 bases not matched to a gene. CDR3 length: 16 residues. The germline V gene encodes CDR1 SGHTA and CDR2 FQGNSA. The CDR3 DNA reads TGTGCCAGCAGCCCAAGGACAGGGAGTTCCTACAATGAGCAGTTCTTC. It is translated as CASSPRTGSSYNEQFF.

The chain combines TRBV7-8 with TRBJ1-2; D remains unclear. The length of the CDR3 is 14 residues. From germline, CDR1 is SGHVS and CDR2 FQNEAQ. V dropped 2 bases and J dropped 1 base, with 8 bases sitting between them. The CDR3 region is CASSLYNSNYGYTF. As DNA, the CDR3 is TGTGCCAGCAGCTTATACAACAGTAACTATGGCTACACCTTC.

V gene TRBV27 combines with J gene TRBJ1-5; D is perhaps TRBD1 (5 bases). The germline V gene encodes CDR1 MNHEY and CDR2 SMNVEV (reference sequence). This CDR3 is 14 amino acids long. V was pared by 6 bases and J by 1 base, with 10 bases between. The CDR3 is CASRNRDSNQPQHF. In DNA, the CDR3 is TGTGCCAGCAGGAACCGGGACAGCAATCAGCCCCAGCATTTT.

This chain connects TRBV30 to TRBJ1-1; TRBD1 matches 7 bases. V shed 4 bases and J 9 bases; nucleotides not matched to a gene: 8. The CDR3 runs to 12 residues. CDR1 is GTSNPN, CDR2 SVGIG, per germline (reference sequence). CDR3 amino acids: CAWTRDSSKAFF. The CDR3 DNA sequence: TGTGCCTGGACTCGGGACAGTTCAAAAGCTTTCTTT.

The V and J genes are TRBV18 and TRBJ2-3, with D possibly matching TRBD2 (6 bases). The CDR3 loop spans 15 amino acids. Germline V lookup: CDR1 KGHSH, CDR2 LQKENI. The germline V and J ends were trimmed by 6 bases and 2 bases, with 15 bases remaining between them. The chain's CDR3 is CASSLRGDFTDTQYF. The DNA of the CDR3 is TGTGCCAGCTCCCTTCGCGGGGACTTCACAGATACGCAGTATTTT.

This clone is judged large. The chain recombines TRBV2 with TRBJ2-3; 7 positions agree with TRBD2. Germline CDR1 reads SNHLY; CDR2 reads FYNNEI. The trim removed 10 bases at V and 0 bases at J, leaving 7 bases unmatched. This CDR3 spans 14 amino acids. CDR3 DNA: TGTGCCAACAGAGCGGGGACTAGCACAGATACGCAGTATTTT. This translates into CANRAGTSTDTQYF.